This T cell receptor beta chain was sequenced in a study of control samples from healthy donors and cancer patients. Some clones are missing from TCRdb's copy, which holds only in-frame ones; the method was immunoSEQ multiplex PCR. The table shows 70,000 to 95,000 clones, with roughly 93% occurring only once. The origin of this receptor is a middle-aged woman with lung cancer. The specimen was PBMCs.

The CDR3 spells CASSQDYQGEKLFF. The CDR3, as DNA: TGTGCCAGCAGCCAAGATTACCAGGGGGAGAAACTGTTTTTT. The chain carries TRBV3-1 (or the pseudogene TRBV3-2) and TRBJ1-4; TRBD1 matches 7 bases. CDR3 size: 14 residues. V was clipped by 0 bases and J by 11 bases; unmatched bases: 6. Germline values: CDR1 LGHDT, CDR2 YNNKEL (reference sequence).